The sequence of this T cell receptor beta chain was determined in a study of T cells in Graves' hyperthyroidism and ophthalmopathy. Amplification of TCR beta CDR3 regions used RNA as the template. Initially, a first-round RT-PCR of the TCR CDR3 employed the HTBI primer set. TCRdb processed the multiplex PCR reads anew with MiXCR; each CDR3 protein has one entry. Of approximately 490,000 distinct CDR3 sequences in the sample, around a fifth were seen once. This clonotype was recorded at least ten times. Its antigen is not identified. Study-wide points: In the blood, most expanded thyroid clonotypes above 0.001 appeared as well.

This receptor was identified in a woman in her 70s with Graves' ophthalmopathy. The source material was blood.

CDR3 coding DNA: TGTGCCAGCAGTCGGACTAGCGGCCCCAGTACGCAGTATTTT. Translating gives CASSRTSGPSTQYF. This chain links TRBV6-1 with TRBJ2-3, with 10 bases lining up with TRBD2. The V gene end was trimmed by 5 bases and the J gene end by 8 bases; junction bases not matched to a gene: 7. The CDR3 consists of 14 residues. Per germline, CDR1 MNHNS and CDR2 SASEGT.